These T cell receptor beta chains were read from a single sample in a study of blood T cell repertoires in COVID-19. Sequenced by immunoSEQ multiplex PCR; TCRdb stores in-frame clones only, minus some. Of a few thousand clones in the sample, about 91% were seen once. The material sequenced was peripheral blood. These receptors were collected from a man between 45 and 60 years old with active COVID-19. CDR3s include the opening cysteine and the closing phenylalanine or tryptophan. The D gene is left open where the match is weak. Clone size appears in some rows only: once, few, many, or a class for an expanded clone.

V: TRBV6-4
J: TRBJ2-2
D: TRBD2
size: -
DNA: TGTGCCAGCAAGAGCGGGGTCTCGAACACCGGGGAGCTGTTTTTT
CDR3: CASKSGVSNTGELFF

V: TRBV2
J: TRBJ2-1
D: TRBD2
size: -
DNA: TGTGCCAGCAATCTTCTAGCGGGAGCCGGCAATGAGCAGTTCTTC
CDR3: CASNLLAGAGNEQFF

V: TRBV2
J: TRBJ1-6
D: -
size: -
DNA: TGTGCCAGCAGAATTTTGCAGGAAACTCTCCACTTT
CDR3: CASRILQETLHF

V: TRBV7-9
J: TRBJ2-7
D: -
size: few
DNA: TGTGCCAGCAGCTTAGAGGCTAGCCGGAGCCCCTACGAGCAGTACTTC
CDR3: CASSLEASRSPYEQYF

V: TRBV4-1
J: TRBJ1-5
D: TRBD1
size: few
DNA: TGCGCCAGCAGCCCGACCCACAGGGGCGGGGGCAATCAGCCCCAGCATTTT
CDR3: CASSPTHRGGGNQPQHF

V: TRBV6-2/TRBV6-3
J: TRBJ2-5
D: -
size: -
DNA: TGTGCCAGCAGTTACACCATGAGGACCCAGTACTTC
CDR3: CASSYTMRTQYF

V: TRBV30
J: TRBJ2-7
D: -
size: once
DNA: TGTGCCTGGAGGGCCTCCTACGAGCAGTACTTC
CDR3: CAWRASYEQYF

V: TRBV2
J: TRBJ2-5
D: TRBD2
size: -
DNA: TGTGCCAGCACCAAGCGGGGCCCGGGCCAAGAGACCCAGTACTTC
CDR3: CASTKRGPGQETQYF

V: TRBV27
J: TRBJ2-1
D: -
size: -
DNA: TGTGCCAGCATGGTGCGGAGGCCCTACAATGAGCAGTTCTTC
CDR3: CASMVRRPYNEQFF

V: TRBV28
J: TRBJ2-3
D: TRBD2
size: -
DNA: TGTGCCAGCAGTTTCCTAGCGGGTACTAGCACAGATACGCAGTATTTT
CDR3: CASSFLAGTSTDTQYF

V: TRBV7-9
J: TRBJ2-1
D: TRBD2
size: -
DNA: TGTGCCAGCAGCTTGAAGGGGACTAGCGGGGACTACAATGAGCAGTTCTTC
CDR3: CASSLKGTSGDYNEQFF

V: TRBV28
J: TRBJ2-7
D: TRBD2
size: -
DNA: TGTGCCAGCAGTGCCGGACTAGCGGGTTCCTCCTACGAGCAGTACTTC
CDR3: CASSAGLAGSSYEQYF

V: TRBV3-1/TRBV3-2
J: TRBJ1-1
D: TRBD1
size: once
DNA: TGTGCCAGCAGCCAAGGGACCGGGACAGGGGGTTCGAGCACTGAAGCTTTCTTT
CDR3: CASSQGTGTGGSSTEAFF

V: TRBV28
J: TRBJ2-5
D: -
size: -
DNA: TGTGCCAGCAGCACGTCTTTAGCTAACCAAGAGACCCAGTACTTC
CDR3: CASSTSLANQETQYF

V: TRBV7-9
J: TRBJ2-5
D: -
size: -
DNA: TGTGCCAGCAGCCCCCTGGGTAGCAGCCAAGAGACCCAGTACTTC
CDR3: CASSPLGSSQETQYF

V: TRBV4-2
J: TRBJ2-7
D: TRBD2
size: -
DNA: TGTGCCAGCAGCCAAGTCGGGGAGGGGCTACGCTCAACCTACGAGCAGTACTTC
CDR3: CASSQVGEGLRSTYEQYF

V: TRBV2
J: TRBJ2-2
D: -
size: few
DNA: TGTGCCAGCAGTGACGGCCGTGGGCCCACCGGGGAGCTGTTTTTT
CDR3: CASSDGRGPTGELFF

V: TRBV13
J: TRBJ2-1
D: TRBD2
size: once
DNA: TGTGCCAGCAGCTTAGGCGAAGGACTAGCGGGAGTTAATGAGCAGTTCTTC
CDR3: CASSLGEGLAGVNEQFF

V: TRBV19
J: TRBJ2-3
D: TRBD2
size: -
DNA: TGTGCCAGTAGTCGCGGGAGTTCCACAGATACGCAGTATTTT
CDR3: CASSRGSSTDTQYF

V: TRBV28
J: TRBJ1-1
D: -
size: -
DNA: TGTGCCAGCAGTTTAATGGTATCAGGGTTGGACACTGAAGCTTTCTTT
CDR3: CASSLMVSGLDTEAFF

V: TRBV29-1
J: TRBJ2-7
D: -
size: -
DNA: TGCAGCGTTAGAGCAGGGCGCTACGAGCAGTACTTC
CDR3: CSVRAGRYEQYF

V: TRBV7-6
J: TRBJ2-3
D: TRBD2
size: -
DNA: TGTGCCAGCAGCCAGACTGGGGGGATACTAGCGGCCATCACAGATACGCAGTATTTT
CDR3: CASSQTGGILAAITDTQYF

V: TRBV5-6
J: TRBJ2-1
D: TRBD2
size: -
DNA: TGTGCCAGCAGACTACTAGCGGGAGTCCCCAATGAGCAGTTCTTC
CDR3: CASRLLAGVPNEQFF

V: TRBV20-1
J: TRBJ2-7
D: TRBD2
size: -
DNA: TGCAGTGCTGAGCGGGACTACGAGCAGTACTTC
CDR3: CSAERDYEQYF

V: TRBV14
J: TRBJ1-6
D: -
size: -
DNA: TGTGCCAGCAGCCAAGCGGGGGGCAATTCACCCCTCCACTTT
CDR3: CASSQAGGNSPLHF

V: TRBV11-2
J: TRBJ1-4
D: -
size: -
DNA: TGTGCCAGCAGCGCCACATATAATGAAAAACTGTTTTTT
CDR3: CASSATYNEKLFF

V: TRBV2
J: TRBJ2-5
D: TRBD1
size: -
DNA: TGTGCCACACACGGGACAGGGGGAGAGACCCAGTACTTC
CDR3: CATHGTGGETQYF

V: TRBV13
J: TRBJ2-1
D: -
size: -
DNA: TGTGCCAGCAGCTTAGTGGGGGCTGAGCAGTTCTTC
CDR3: CASSLVGAEQFF

V: TRBV15
J: TRBJ1-2
D: TRBD1
size: once
DNA: TGTGCCACCAGCAGAGATAGACAGGGAACGGGTGGCTACACCTTC
CDR3: CATSRDRQGTGGYTF

V: TRBV6-2/TRBV6-3
J: TRBJ2-4
D: -
size: -
DNA: TGTGCCAGCAGTTACGGACTTCCCGCAGCCCTAGCCAAAAACATTCAGTACTTC
CDR3: CASSYGLPAALAKNIQYF

V: TRBV7-2
J: TRBJ1-2
D: TRBD1
size: -
DNA: TGTGCCAGCAGCTTAGTAGTAGGGACAGGGGTTAACTATGGCTACACCTTC
CDR3: CASSLVVGTGVNYGYTF

V: TRBV12-5
J: TRBJ2-7
D: -
size: -
DNA: TGTGCTAGTGGCCCTGCTACGGGGAGCAACGAGCAGTACTTC
CDR3: CASGPATGSNEQYF

V: TRBV10-3
J: TRBJ2-6
D: -
size: -
DNA: TGTGCCATCAGCAGAGAGGGGGTGGGTGGTCCTGGGGCCAACGTCCTGACTTTC
CDR3: CAISREGVGGPGANVLTF

V: TRBV7-8
J: TRBJ1-1
D: -
size: -
DNA: TGTGCCAGCAGCTTGCCCCCTCAGATCTTGAACACTGAAGCTTTCTTT
CDR3: CASSLPPQILNTEAFF

V: TRBV5-6
J: TRBJ2-7
D: TRBD1
size: -
DNA: TGTGCCAGCAGCTTCGAGATACAGGGGGCTCGGTACTTC
CDR3: CASSFEIQGARYF

V: TRBV27
J: TRBJ1-2
D: -
size: -
DNA: TGTGCCAGCAGTTCCCCGGTGCGGGGCGGAGGGCAGGGCGGCTACACCTTC
CDR3: CASSSPVRGGGQGGYTF

V: TRBV5-4
J: TRBJ1-4
D: -
size: -
DNA: TGTGCCAGCAGCTTGGACCCTATAAAAAATGAAAAACTGTTTTTT
CDR3: CASSLDPIKNEKLFF

V: TRBV28
J: TRBJ2-3
D: -
size: -
DNA: TGTGCCACCCAGGGCCCTTTGACAGGGTCGCGGGATGAGGTCCCAGATACGCAGTATTTT
CDR3: CATQGPLTGSRDEVPDTQYF

V: TRBV4-3
J: TRBJ2-5
D: -
size: -
DNA: TGCGCCAGCAGTGGGGCTAGCGAAGAGACCCAGTACTTC
CDR3: CASSGASEETQYF

V: TRBV5-6
J: TRBJ2-2
D: TRBD1
size: -
DNA: TGTGCCAGCAGCTTGGACAGGGGTTCCGGGGAGCTGTTTTTT
CDR3: CASSLDRGSGELFF